The T cell receptor (beta chain) described here comes from a study of Graves' ophthalmopathy and Graves' hyperthyroidism. The CDR3 has 11 amino acids. The V and J ends lost 8 bases and 1 base respectively, with 2 bases between them. Per the germline V gene, CDR1 is MNHEY and CDR2 is SVGEGT. Included hyperthyroidism patients were aged 18 to 65 and newly diagnosed (under 2 months' duration). Exclusion applied to patients with other autoimmune diseases, uncontrolled infections, pregnancy or lactation. The evidence that diagnosis relied on was clinical symptoms, serum thyroxine, TRAb, thyroid ultrasound and orbital computed tomography. The study, taken as a whole, reports: In blood, most expanded thyroid clonotypes above 0.001 frequency were also detected.

From RNA, the CDR3 regions of TCR beta chains were amplified and sequenced. Second-round multiplex PCR came after first-round RT-PCR with HTBI primers. TCRdb reprocessed the multiplex PCR reads via MiXCR and lists one record per CDR3 protein. The profile shows about 390,000 distinct CDR3 sequences, 15% to 17% of them singletons. This clonotype has a handful of counts. Its specificity is unknown. Sequencing was carried out using peripheral blood. This chain joins TRBV6-2 or TRBV6-3 and TRBJ2-2, with no clear D. This sequence was found in a woman aged 18-29 years with stable Graves' hyperthyroidism. In DNA, the CDR3 is TGTGCCAGCCTGAACACCGGGGAGCTGTTTTTT. The encoded protein is CASLNTGELFF.